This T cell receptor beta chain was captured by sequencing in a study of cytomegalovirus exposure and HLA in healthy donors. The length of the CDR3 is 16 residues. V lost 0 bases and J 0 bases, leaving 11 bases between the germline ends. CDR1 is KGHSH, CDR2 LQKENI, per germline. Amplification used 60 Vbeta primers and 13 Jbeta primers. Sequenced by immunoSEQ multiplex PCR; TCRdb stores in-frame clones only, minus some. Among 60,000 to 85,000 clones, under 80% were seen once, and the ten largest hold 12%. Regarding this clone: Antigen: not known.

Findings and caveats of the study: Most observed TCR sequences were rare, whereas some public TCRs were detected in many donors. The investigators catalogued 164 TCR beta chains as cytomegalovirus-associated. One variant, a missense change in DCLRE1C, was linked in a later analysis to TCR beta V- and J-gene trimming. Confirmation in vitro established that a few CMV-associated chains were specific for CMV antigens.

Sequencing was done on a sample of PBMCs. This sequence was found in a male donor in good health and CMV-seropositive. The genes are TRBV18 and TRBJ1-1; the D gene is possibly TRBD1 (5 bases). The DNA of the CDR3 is TGTGCCAGCTCACCACCGGGGGGAGGAATGAACACTGAAGCTTTCTTT. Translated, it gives CASSPPGGGMNTEAFF.